This paragraph reports one TCR beta chain. Its specificity is unknown. The data were taken from a study of shared clonotypes between healthy human individuals. In the study overall: Each donor contributed plates that comprised three CD4 naive, three CD4 memory, two CD8 naive and one CD8 memory. The study, taken as a whole, reports: In this cohort, only blood was sampled, and tissue repertoires likely differ. Estimated clonotype richness was generally higher in naive than memory subsets.

The protocol was immunoSEQ multiplex PCR, while the TCRdb copy is restricted to in-frame clones and leaves out a portion. The repertoire consists of over 2 million clones, with 92% occurring once and the leading ten covering 0.3% to 0.4%. All the donors were Caucasian adults who lived in Nashville, Tennessee. The sequence was obtained from a man aged 18 to 29 in good health. Some clones in this sample may be carry-over from other donors' samples. The material sequenced was naive CD4+ T cells from PBMCs. As for subset: CD45RA+ positively selected.

The CDR3 nucleotides read TGTGCCAGCAGTTTAAGAACGGACAGGTTCTTC. This sequence encodes CASSLRTDRFF. This chain uses TRBV28 with TRBJ2-1; D possibly corresponds to TRBD1 (6 bases). The germline CDR1 and CDR2 sequences are MDHEN and SYDVKM. The CDR3 contains 11 residues. Between the trimmed V and J ends, which lost 2 bases and 15 bases, there was a span of 11 bases.